The T cell receptor (beta chain) described here comes from a study of vaccination and CD4 T cells after COVID-19. Across the study: For post-vaccine samples, collection took place a median approximately 78 days after dose two, ranging from 14 to 241. Treatment of control cultures consisted of a CEFX pool, an HIV-1 Nef pool, or no peptide.

Noted treatment: approximately nine-day PBMC culture with coronavirus spike peptide pools or control peptides (ViraFEST assay). ViraFEST used peptide pools to expand antigen-specific T cells, then sequenced TCRs. Cultured CD4+ T cell DNA underwent sequencing with the Oncomine TCR Beta short-read assay. Investigators isolated genomic DNA from cultured CD4+ T cells. TCRdb ran MiXCR on the PCR reads and lists one entry per CDR3 protein. The data show some 10,000 distinct CDR3 sequences, 43% seen once. The germline V gene has CDR1 SGHTA and CDR2 FQGNSA. The CDR3 spans 13 residues. The V gene lost 7 bases and the J gene lost 7 bases, with 14 bases spanning the gap. This clonotype was detected only a few times. Its antigen is as yet unknown.

The source of this sequence is a human donor who had recovered from COVID-19. Sequencing was done on a sample of CD4+ T cells from blood, cultured in vitro. The chain combines TRBV7-2 with TRBJ1-3, with unresolved D. The CDR3 protein is CASIHLRENTIYF. The CDR3 DNA sequence: TGTGCCAGCATCCATTTGCGGGAGAACACCATATATTTT.